This T cell receptor (beta chain) comes out of a study of PD-L1 blockade in urothelial cancer (dated 2017 in TCRdb). About the investigation overall: Every patient began therapy in about 2014 and was given atezolizumab 1,200 mg intravenously every 3 weeks. An ECOG performance status of 0 or 1 was recorded for the patients, and 0 to 3 prior chemotherapy regimens had been received by the patients. Under 10 patients reached durable clinical benefit, while some 20 patients did not. Pretreatment tumor samples, along with matched peripheral blood collected serially before and after atezolizumab treatment, underwent TCR sequencing. In the same patients, whole exome sequencing and RNA sequencing of pretreatment tumors were performed in addition to TCR sequencing. Pretreatment blood TCR-seq was available for about 28 patients, at least one posttreatment blood collection was obtained for some 25 patients, and tumor TCR-seq was available for some 25 patients. The study, an exploratory multi-omic analysis, examined somatic, immune and clinical correlates of response to PD-L1 blockade with atezolizumab in urothelial cancer. Durable clinical benefit meant progression-free survival longer than 6 months, and TCR features were also tested against progression-free and overall survival. A median of roughly 140,000 T cells and 85,000 or so unique TCRs was obtained from blood samples, and a median clonality of around 0.072 was observed. About 90% of the roughly 29 patients were males with bladder-origin urothelial cancer, and about 65% of the 29 reported a prior smoking history. Blood samples were analyzed 3 weeks after the start of treatment (second dose) and 6 weeks after the start of treatment. The paper as a whole reports these results and caveats: Greater expansion of tumor-associated TCR clones in peripheral blood 3 weeks after the start of treatment was observed in patients with durable benefit (n of about 24, p = 0.022). Improved progression-free and overall survival was associated with having pretreatment peripheral blood TCR clonality below the median. Because the sample size was small (n ≈ 31) and many of the analyses were exploratory, the results are meant to be hypothesis-generating.

In light of the paper, this sample's time point label describes: pretreatment peripheral blood. A cohort of around 29 patients with locally advanced or metastatic urothelial carcinoma, treated at Memorial Sloan Kettering on a trial protocol, was included. Peripheral blood mononuclear cells were collected pretreatment and during treatment, with between 1 and 8 total time points obtained per patient. The Qiagen DNeasy Blood extraction kit was used to purify genomic DNA from total PBMCs and tumor samples. PBMCs were collected pretreatment and during treatment, and were isolated and stored as previously described. This clone was observed a few times. The target of this receptor is not known. Base quality data are lacking; no much larger clone is found one base away. Synthetic TCR analog templates were spiked into each PCR to estimate absolute template abundance from read counts. The immunoSEQ assay used bias-controlled V and J gene primers to amplify TCRbeta CDR3 regions from genomic DNA. Sequencing of rearranged TCRbeta segments was performed at approximately 20X coverage. The authors' pipeline ran thus. Sequencing errors were corrected by clustering, and CDR3s were annotated against IMGT so that V, D and J genes could be assigned. Downstream analyses used only productive TCRbeta rearrangements, leaving out any out-of-frame or stop-codon sequences. To compute clonality, Shannon entropy was normalized by the log of the number of unique productive sequences and then subtracted from one. Fisher's exact test with Benjamini-Hochberg correction, at a threshold of adjusted p below 0.01, was used to find clones that differed between time points or between blood and tumor. Here the immuneACCESS table is served through TCRdb, limited to in-frame sequences with V and J called. Missing clones are a known gap in these copies; in checked studies unresolved V genes cover under half, and the rest lacks a known reason. The V and J calls and clone size come from that table; D and trimming were worked out from the DNA. The sample has 90,000 to 100,000 clones on record, about 90% of them singletons. 1.5% to 2% of the sample is held by the ten biggest clonotypes.

The sequences come from PBMCs, collected around atezolizumab (anti-PD-L1) treatment. The receptor was isolated from a man aged 55 to 70 with urothelial cancer.

DNA sequence: TGCGCCAGCAGCTCCACGGACAGGAGGAGTCAGCCCCAGCATTTT. This yields the protein CASSSTDRRSQPQHF. The rearrangement combines TRBV5-1 with TRBJ1-5; TRBD1 agrees with 7 junctional bases. CDR1 and CDR2 are drawn from the germline V gene: SGHRS, YFSETQ. V is trimmed back by 3 bases and J by 6 bases, and the junction contains 9 bases that no gene match accounts for. The CDR3, from cysteine to phenylalanine, totals 15 residues. Only the CDR3 DNA stays, 45 bases, in frame from base 1.